The sequence of this T cell receptor (beta chain) was determined in a study of metastatic and nonmetastatic thyroid tumors (dated by TCRdb to the early 2020s). For the wider study: Repertoires were compared across peripheral blood and tumor or nodule tissue samples from malignant and benign thyroid patients.

Library prep was done by PCR. These reads were obtained on an Illumina HiSeq 4000. High-throughput sequencing was used to profile the TCR beta-chain CDR3 region of each patient. As for how the authors treated the data: Drawing on CDR3 differences between clinicopathological groups, the researchers built a classifier meant to tell apart patients with distant-metastatic papillary thyroid cancer. To measure repertoire diversity the researchers used the Shannon index, while the Morisita-Horn index served to gauge how similar the tumor and blood repertoires were. TCRdb passed the public sequencing reads through fastp at Q25 and MiXCR, retaining productive beta sequences. These V and J calls rely on TCRdb rather than the paper's analysis. Recorded for this sample are about 38,000 clones; less than 50% of them occurred a single time. Clones ranked in the top ten supply around 24% of the sample. The research as a whole found: In both blood and tumor samples, malignant tumors were reported to have significantly higher TCR beta diversity than benign nodules.

On this clone itself: Its target antigen remains unknown. Base-call qualities are not available, and no considerably larger clone is one nucleotide away.

None of the patients had been given any treatment before thyroid surgery. Using T-cell receptor beta sequencing, the study looked back at clinical samples from patients collected from about 2012 to 2018. The junction shows trimming of 7 bases on V and 0 bases on J, and the gene matches do not reach 2 bases of it. For CDR1 and CDR2, the germline V gene lists KGHDR and SFDVKD. The CDR3 covers 14 residues, taking in both the cysteine and the phenylalanine. Only the CDR3 portion is preserved as DNA: 42 bases, with reading frame beginning at the first base. Sequencing input: tumor tissue. This clonotype was sampled from a male donor with papillary thyroid cancer or a benign thyroid nodule (not recorded which). Some clones in this sample may be carry-over from other donors' samples. The rearranged chain carries TRBV24-1 and TRBJ2-1, and 7 junction bases match TRBD2. The CDR3 region has the sequence CATRGGSSYNEQFF. The DNA reads as follows: TGTGCCACCAGGGGGGGGAGCTCCTACAATGAGCAGTTCTTC.